These T cell receptor beta chains were read from a single sample in a study of blood T cell repertoires in COVID-19. Profiling relied on immunoSEQ multiplex PCR, and the TCRdb table lists in-frame clones only, not all of them. The data show 160,000 or so clones, with 87% seen just once and roughly 1.6% held by the top ten. Sequences were obtained from peripheral blood. Every receptor here comes from a woman aged 45-60 years with acute or convalescent COVID-19. The CDR3 runs from the conserved cysteine through the conserved F or W. D genes are given only for firm matches. The size of a clone is reported for some rows only, either as once, few or many, or as a class for expanded clones.

j_call: TRBJ2-1
clone_size: -
v_call: TRBV6-5
d_call: -
cdr3_aa: CASSYSPNNEQFF
cdr3_nt: TGTGCCAGCAGTTACAGCCCCAATAATGAGCAGTTCTTC

j_call: TRBJ2-2
clone_size: -
v_call: TRBV5-1
d_call: -
cdr3_aa: CASSRTPNTGELFF
cdr3_nt: TGCGCCAGCAGCCGCACTCCGAACACCGGGGAGCTGTTTTTT

j_call: TRBJ2-3
clone_size: -
v_call: TRBV27
d_call: TRBD2
cdr3_aa: CASRGLAGLHSTDTQYF
cdr3_nt: TGTGCCAGCAGAGGACTAGCCGGCCTGCATAGCACAGATACGCAGTATTTT

j_call: TRBJ1-2
clone_size: -
v_call: TRBV6-2/TRBV6-3
d_call: TRBD1
cdr3_aa: CASSILRGENGYTF
cdr3_nt: TGTGCCAGCAGTATTCTCAGGGGGGAGAATGGCTACACCTTC

j_call: TRBJ2-6
clone_size: -
v_call: TRBV19
d_call: -
cdr3_aa: CASSRQAFGLDVLTF
cdr3_nt: TGTGCCAGTAGTCGACAGGCTTTTGGATTAGACGTCCTGACTTTC

j_call: TRBJ1-5
clone_size: once
v_call: TRBV28
d_call: TRBD1
cdr3_aa: CASTRDRQAGRGQPQHF
cdr3_nt: TGTGCCAGCACCCGGGACAGACAGGCCGGACGAGGTCAGCCCCAGCATTTT

j_call: TRBJ2-7
clone_size: -
v_call: TRBV7-7
d_call: TRBD2
cdr3_aa: CASTHLAGGDYEQYF
cdr3_nt: TGTGCCAGCACCCACCTAGCGGGGGGGGACTACGAGCAGTACTTC

j_call: TRBJ2-2
clone_size: -
v_call: TRBV5-1
d_call: -
cdr3_aa: CASRVGTGELFF
cdr3_nt: TGCGCCAGCAGAGTCGGCACCGGGGAGCTGTTTTTT

j_call: TRBJ2-7
clone_size: few
v_call: TRBV7-2
d_call: TRBD1
cdr3_aa: CASSFSGTAFYEQYF
cdr3_nt: TGTGCCAGCAGCTTTTCCGGGACAGCTTTCTACGAGCAGTACTTC

j_call: TRBJ2-7
clone_size: -
v_call: TRBV5-1
d_call: -
cdr3_aa: CASSRTAYEQYF
cdr3_nt: TGCGCCAGCAGCCGGACAGCCTACGAGCAGTACTTC

j_call: TRBJ1-2
clone_size: -
v_call: TRBV19
d_call: -
cdr3_aa: CASSLQGYPPGYTF
cdr3_nt: TGTGCCAGTAGTCTCCAGGGTTACCCGCCAGGCTACACCTTC

j_call: TRBJ1-1
clone_size: -
v_call: TRBV6-6
d_call: TRBD1
cdr3_aa: CASSLDRGTTEAFF
cdr3_nt: TGTGCCAGCAGCCTGGACAGGGGGACCACTGAAGCTTTCTTT

j_call: TRBJ1-1
clone_size: -
v_call: TRBV19
d_call: TRBD1
cdr3_aa: CASSMVGQGRGNTEAFF
cdr3_nt: TGTGCCAGTAGTATGGTGGGACAGGGGAGGGGGAACACTGAAGCTTTCTTT

j_call: TRBJ1-2
clone_size: -
v_call: TRBV5-1
d_call: TRBD1
cdr3_aa: CASSLAGQASNYGYTF
cdr3_nt: TGCGCCAGCAGCTTGGCCGGACAGGCCTCTAACTATGGCTACACCTTC

j_call: TRBJ2-3
clone_size: -
v_call: TRBV2
d_call: -
cdr3_aa: CASSEQSTDTQYF
cdr3_nt: TGTGCCAGCAGTGAACAGAGCACAGATACGCAGTATTTT

j_call: TRBJ1-1
clone_size: -
v_call: TRBV18
d_call: TRBD1
cdr3_aa: CASSQGGANTEAFF
cdr3_nt: TGTGCCAGCTCACAAGGGGGCGCGAACACTGAAGCTTTCTTT

j_call: TRBJ2-7
clone_size: -
v_call: TRBV4-3
d_call: TRBD2
cdr3_aa: CASSQDFPLTSGSYEQYF
cdr3_nt: TGCGCCAGCAGCCAAGATTTTCCCTTAACTAGCGGGAGCTACGAGCAGTACTTC

j_call: TRBJ2-1
clone_size: -
v_call: TRBV5-4
d_call: -
cdr3_aa: CASSLDRYNEQFF
cdr3_nt: TGTGCCAGCAGCTTGGACAGATACAATGAGCAGTTCTTC

j_call: TRBJ1-1
clone_size: -
v_call: TRBV19
d_call: -
cdr3_aa: CASTERALRGTEAFF
cdr3_nt: TGTGCCAGTACCGAAAGGGCTCTAAGGGGCACTGAAGCTTTCTTT

j_call: TRBJ1-4
clone_size: -
v_call: TRBV24-1
d_call: -
cdr3_aa: CATSGTNEKLFF
cdr3_nt: TGTGCCACCAGCGGAACTAATGAAAAACTGTTTTTT

j_call: TRBJ2-5
clone_size: -
v_call: TRBV7-2
d_call: TRBD2
cdr3_aa: CASSLVAGDQETQYF
cdr3_nt: TGTGCCAGCAGCTTAGTAGCGGGGGACCAAGAGACCCAGTACTTC

j_call: TRBJ1-2
clone_size: -
v_call: TRBV19
d_call: TRBD1
cdr3_aa: CASTPLDRGRNGYTF
cdr3_nt: TGTGCCAGTACCCCTCTCGACAGGGGGCGGAATGGCTACACCTTC

j_call: TRBJ2-5
clone_size: -
v_call: TRBV7-3
d_call: TRBD1
cdr3_aa: CASSPGTGKGETQYF
cdr3_nt: TGTGCCAGCAGCCCGGGGACAGGGAAGGGAGAGACCCAGTACTTC

j_call: TRBJ1-3
clone_size: -
v_call: TRBV10-2
d_call: -
cdr3_aa: CASSVEGNTIYF
cdr3_nt: TGCGCCAGCAGTGTTGAGGGAAACACCATATATTTT

j_call: TRBJ2-3
clone_size: -
v_call: TRBV7-2
d_call: TRBD2
cdr3_aa: CASSLNPGTSGTDTQYF
cdr3_nt: TGTGCCAGCAGCTTGAACCCCGGGACTAGCGGCACAGATACGCAGTATTTT